The T cell receptor (beta chain) under discussion was sequenced for a study of T-cell memory formation after mild COVID-19 (dated by TCRdb to the early 2020s). Notes on the research overall: Most TCR sequence clusters were specific to one of the two donors. In a couple of donors, T-cell clones that expanded and contracted after mild COVID-19 were tracked by sequencing TCRalpha and TCRbeta repertoires over time. The cohort comprised two young, previously healthy adult volunteers, one female and one male.

What the study reported, not specific to this receptor: Some responding clones were detected in pre-infection memory, which suggested that pre-existing cross-reactive memory T cells had joined the SARS-CoV-2 response. SARS-CoV-2 specificity was not confirmed for the second-wave clones peaking on day 37. Balanced CD4/CD8 phenotypes were observed for clones contracting from day 15 to 85, whereas a bias towards CD4+ was observed for a second wave of clones expanding from day 15 to 37. The study covered only a couple of mild cases, and larger cohorts including severe cases with pre-infection samples were considered necessary. Contracting CD4+ clones turned up mainly in the CM and EM memory subsets, whereas EMRA was where CD8+ clones were enriched.

Ficoll-Paque density gradient centrifugation was the method used to isolate PBMCs. This clonotype was recorded many times. There is no known antigen for this receptor. No base quality values were provided; no much bigger clone lies one nucleotide off. These reads were obtained on an Illumina NovaSeq 6000. TCRalpha and TCRbeta cDNA libraries were constructed by 5'RACE with constant-segment primers, with sample barcodes and unique molecular identifiers being introduced. Trizol reagent was used to extract RNA from every sample. The libraries were amplified in two PCR steps, and the second step added a second sample barcode and Illumina TruSeq adapters. Sequencing of libraries was performed on an Illumina NovaSeq with 2 x 150 bp paired-end reads. In the source study's methods: Reads were demultiplexed and collapsed into UMI-guided consensus sequences with migec v1.2.7. With mixcr v2.1.11, UMI consensuses were aligned to TRA and TRB V and J templates and assembled into clonotypes. Clonotypes were classified as expanded or contracted when called significant by both edgeR and NoisET, with noise models trained on biological replicates. For edgeR calls, the cutoffs were a false discovery rate-adjusted p below 0.01 and a log2 fold-change threshold of 1. As an exploratory analysis of dynamics, max-normalized trajectories of the 1000 most abundant clonotypes were examined by PCA with hierarchical clustering. Each responding clone was given a CD4 or CD8 phenotype based on the CD4+ and CD8+ repertoires, which had been sequenced separately. TCRdb trimmed public reads at Q25 via fastp, called clones via MiXCR and kept in-frame beta chains. CDR3 protein duplicates are merged, each entry listing the most common genes and DNA. These V and J calls are TCRdb output, not the study's own analysis. The sample table records around 130,000 distinct CDR3 sequences; 15% to 20% of these occur just once. Together, the top ten hold about 15% of the sample.

The TCR was taken from an adult woman who had mild COVID-19 (a few samples of this study predate the infection). The sample titles of this study are shuffled in the database, so cell type and time point are left out; the donor was told from shared clones. The sample consisted of PBMCs or a T cell subset sorted from them (not recorded which).

This receptor has the CDR3 CASSSPTSGGDTQYF. The DNA is as follows: TGTGCCAGCAGCTCCCCGACTAGCGGGGGTGATACGCAGTATTTT. Here the chain combines TRBV7-6 and TRBJ2-3; TRBD2 fits 12 bases in the junction. Trimmed from V: 4 bases; trimmed from J: 6 bases; junction bases lacking a gene match: 5. Sequences SGHVS (CDR1) and FNYEAQ (CDR2) are obtained from the germline V gene. The cysteine opens and the phenylalanine closes a CDR3 of 15 amino acids. Just the 45-base CDR3 DNA is kept, in frame starting at base 1.